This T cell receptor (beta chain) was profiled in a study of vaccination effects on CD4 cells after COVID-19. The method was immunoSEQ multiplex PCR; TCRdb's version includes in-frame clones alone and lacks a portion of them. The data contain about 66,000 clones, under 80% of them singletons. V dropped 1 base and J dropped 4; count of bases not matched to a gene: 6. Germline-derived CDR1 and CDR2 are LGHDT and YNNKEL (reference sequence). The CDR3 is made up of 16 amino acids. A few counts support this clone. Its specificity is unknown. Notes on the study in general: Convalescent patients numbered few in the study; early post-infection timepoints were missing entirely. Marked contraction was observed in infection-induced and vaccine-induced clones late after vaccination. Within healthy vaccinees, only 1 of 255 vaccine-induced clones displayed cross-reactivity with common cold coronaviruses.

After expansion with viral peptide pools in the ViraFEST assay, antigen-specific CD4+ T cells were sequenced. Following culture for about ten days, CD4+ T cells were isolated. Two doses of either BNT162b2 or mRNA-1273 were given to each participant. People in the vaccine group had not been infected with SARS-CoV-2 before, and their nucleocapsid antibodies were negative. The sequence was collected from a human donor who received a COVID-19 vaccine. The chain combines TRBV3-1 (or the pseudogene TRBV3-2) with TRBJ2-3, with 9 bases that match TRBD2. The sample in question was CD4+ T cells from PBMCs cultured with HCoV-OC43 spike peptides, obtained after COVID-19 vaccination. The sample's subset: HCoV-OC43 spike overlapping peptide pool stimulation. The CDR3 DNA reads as TGTGCCAGCAGCCAAGGGATAGCGGGGGCAGCAGATACGCAGTATTTT. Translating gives CASSQGIAGAADTQYF.